This T cell receptor beta chain came from a study of CD8+ T cells in alopecia areata (dated by TCRdb to the late 2010s). Regarding the research as a whole: Treated patients were enrolled in an open-label pilot trial of oral tofacitinib, 5 to 10 mg twice daily, for moderate-to-severe alopecia areata. Scalp tissue and sorted CD4+ and CD8+ peripheral blood T cells from patchy and totalis/universalis alopecia areata patients and from healthy controls were covered by human TCRbeta sequencing. Scalp clonality was compared across normal scalp (n=4), patchy alopecia areata scalp (n=8), and alopecia totalis/universalis scalp (n=8). TCRbeta CDR3 regions were amplified by immunoSEQ multiplex PCR with 35 Vbeta forward and 13 Jbeta reverse primers. Patients on tofacitinib were biopsied at baseline and after 4 and 24 weeks of treatment, and several of the patients also had a later scalp biopsy. Tofacitinib was administered for 6 to 18 months, and 6 months of follow-up off drug were then conducted to assess delayed response and recurrence. RNA came from the PAXgene miRNA kit for fixed scalp, the miRNeasy kit for PBMCs, and the RNeasy kit for mouse skin. To study T cell clonal expansion in alopecia areata, the researchers applied high-throughput TCRbeta sequencing to both the C3H/HeJ mouse model and human patients. Disease severity in treated patients was measured with the SALT score, which quantifies the percentage of affected scalp surface area. Paper-wide results and their limitations: During tofacitinib treatment, many expanded lesional clones remained in scalp and blood, and this persistence may partly explain relapse after treatment is stopped. Because the treated cohort was small and included a single nonresponder, larger studies are needed to assess links between baseline CD8+ expansion and response. Shared TCR sequences between patients were less evident than in mice, which may be partly attributable to HLA diversity in the patient population. Higher clonality and more expanded CD8+ clones were observed in lesional scalp than in normal scalp, particularly in alopecia totalis/universalis, a finding suggestive of antigenic drive. Scalp TCR repertoire analysis is complicated because resident alphabeta T cells in normal human skin are also sequenced, whereas mouse skin is dominated by gammadelta T cells. Tofacitinib significantly decreased scalp clonality and the number of expanded CD8+ clones among the top 100 scalp clones.

About this clone itself: Its antigen is currently not known. Per-nucleotide qualities are absent, and no much larger clonotype sits a single base away.

Library preparation used the immunoSEQ multiplex PCR assay. RNA was extracted from all samples and reverse transcribed into cDNA as template for TCR sequencing. First-strand cDNA was synthesized using SuperScript III with a 2:1 mix of oligo-dT and random hexamers. A synthetic immune receptor repertoire was used to gauge amplification bias, and whatever bias remained was removed computationally. Per the authors' processing: After raw reads were preprocessed to remove errors, the CDR3 was defined following IMGT conventions as running from the conserved cysteine to phenylalanine. To get clonality, Shannon entropy was normalized by log2 of the number of productive unique TCRs and the result was subtracted from 1. Whether scalp clones were CD4 or CD8 was inferred by matching scalp TCRbeta sequences against CD4 and CD8 repertoires sorted from blood. This is the immuneACCESS table as TCRdb keeps it, with only in-frame sequences that have V and J called. A part of the clones is gone; compared with another copy, unresolved V genes explain less than half, and the rest is unexplained. V and J calls and clone size are as listed in that table; D and trimming were resolved from the DNA. This sample gives around 270,000 clones in total; 58% of them show up just once. The ten largest clones add up to around 1.8% of the sample.

There are 14 amino acids in the CDR3, from cysteine to phenylalanine inclusive. Only the CDR3 DNA is retained, 42 bases long and in frame from the first base. The germline V gene specifies ENHRY as CDR1 and SYGVKD as CDR2. For this chain, trimming is 5 bases at the V end and 0 bases at the J end, and the number of junction bases without a gene match is 2. Taken with the paper, the label for time point translates to: roughly 26 weeks on oral tofacitinib. The meaning of the sample's treatment or condition label: oral pan-JAK inhibitor, 5-10 mg twice daily. Lesional scalp punch biopsies and peripheral blood were obtained from alopecia areata patients. After PBMCs were isolated by density centrifugation and stained for CD3, CD4 and CD8, a FACSAria was used to sort CD4+ and CD8+ T cells.

This material consisted of CD4+ T cells sorted from blood, taken at week 24, from a patient treated with tofacitinib. The receptor was isolated from a human donor with alopecia areata. The rearranged segments are TRBV10-3 and TRBJ2-3; 7 nucleotides in the junction match TRBD1. The bases are TGTGCCATCAGTCGGGACAGTAGCACAGATACGCAGTATTTT. The translation is CAISRDSSTDTQYF.